This T cell receptor beta chain was identified during a study of vaccination effects on CD4 cells after COVID-19. General observations from the study: Pronounced clonal contraction occurred in clones induced by infection and by vaccine late after vaccination.

Within the ViraFEST assay, antigen-specific CD4+ T cells underwent expansion with viral peptide pools prior to sequencing. On day 10 of culture, CD4+ T cells were separated out. All participants had two doses of either the BNT162b2 or mRNA-1273 vaccine. Absence of prior SARS-CoV-2 infection characterized the vaccine recipients, who showed negative nucleocapsid antibodies. The assay was immunoSEQ multiplex PCR, and TCRdb's table has in-frame clones only and misses some. Of fewer than 25,000 clones in the sample, roughly 70% are singletons; the top ten hold over 7.5%. Per germline, CDR1 MNHEY and CDR2 SVGAGI. The V segment lost 6 bases and the J segment 0 bases; nucleotides outside the gene matches: 7. The CDR3 totals 15 residues. Turning to this clone: Its antigen remains unknown.

The clonotype was recovered from a human donor who received a COVID-19 vaccine. This chain joins TRBV6-5 and TRBJ1-2, with 7 bases aligning to TRBD1. Sequences were derived from CD4+ T cells from PBMCs cultured with SARS-CoV-2 spike peptides, sampled after COVID-19 vaccination. The CDR3 protein is CASRPTGRANYGYTF. CDR3 DNA: TGTGCCAGCAGACCGACAGGGAGAGCTAACTATGGCTACACCTTC.